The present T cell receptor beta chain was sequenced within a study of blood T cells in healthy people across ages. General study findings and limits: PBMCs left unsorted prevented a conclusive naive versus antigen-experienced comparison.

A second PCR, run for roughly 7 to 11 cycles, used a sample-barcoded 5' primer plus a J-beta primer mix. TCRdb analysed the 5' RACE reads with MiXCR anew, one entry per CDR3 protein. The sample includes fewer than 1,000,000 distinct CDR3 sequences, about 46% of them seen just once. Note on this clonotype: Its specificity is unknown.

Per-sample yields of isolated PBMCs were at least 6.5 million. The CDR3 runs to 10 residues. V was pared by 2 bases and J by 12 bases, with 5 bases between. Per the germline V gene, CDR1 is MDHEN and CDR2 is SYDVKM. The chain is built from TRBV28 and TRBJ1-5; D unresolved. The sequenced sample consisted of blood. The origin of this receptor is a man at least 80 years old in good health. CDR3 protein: CASSLERQHF. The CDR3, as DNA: TGTGCCAGCAGTTTAGAACGCCAGCATTTT.